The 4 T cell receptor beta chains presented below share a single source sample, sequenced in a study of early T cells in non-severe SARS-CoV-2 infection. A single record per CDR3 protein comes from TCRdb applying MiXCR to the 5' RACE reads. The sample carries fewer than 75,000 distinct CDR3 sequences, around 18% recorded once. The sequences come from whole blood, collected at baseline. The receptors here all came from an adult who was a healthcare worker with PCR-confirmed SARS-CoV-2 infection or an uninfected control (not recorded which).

The CDR3 DNA reads as TGTGCCAGCAGTTTCCAGCGGAGAGCGGGGGGCGAGAATTCACCCCTCCACTTT. As protein: CASSFQRRAGGENSPLHF. The chain employs TRBV27 and TRBJ1-6; tentatively, D is TRBD1 (6 bases). The CDR3 contains 18 residues. Germline V gene lookup returns CDR1 MNHEY and CDR2 SMNVEV (reference sequence). The V end lost 3 bases, the J end lost 7 bases, and 22 bases lay between the germline ends.

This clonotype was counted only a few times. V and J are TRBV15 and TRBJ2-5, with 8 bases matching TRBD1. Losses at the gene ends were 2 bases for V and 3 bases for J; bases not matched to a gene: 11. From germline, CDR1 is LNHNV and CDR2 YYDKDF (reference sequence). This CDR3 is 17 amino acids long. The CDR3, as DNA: TGTGCCACCAGCAGACCAACAGGGGGGATTGTAAAAGAGACCCAGTACTTC. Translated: CATSRPTGGIVKETQYF. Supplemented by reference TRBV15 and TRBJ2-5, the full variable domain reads DAMVIQNPRYQVTQFGKPVTLSCSQTLNHNVMYWYQQKSSQAPKLLFHYYDKDFNNEADTPDNFQSRRPNTSFCFLDIRSPGLGDTAMYLCATSRPTGGIVKETQYFGPGTRLLVL.

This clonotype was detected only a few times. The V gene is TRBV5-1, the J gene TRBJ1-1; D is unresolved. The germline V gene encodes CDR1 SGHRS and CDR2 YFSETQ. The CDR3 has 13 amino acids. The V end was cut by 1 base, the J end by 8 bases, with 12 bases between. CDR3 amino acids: CASSLSIGREAFF. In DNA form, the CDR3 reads TGCGCCAGCAGCTTGAGTATAGGCCGGGAAGCTTTCTTT.

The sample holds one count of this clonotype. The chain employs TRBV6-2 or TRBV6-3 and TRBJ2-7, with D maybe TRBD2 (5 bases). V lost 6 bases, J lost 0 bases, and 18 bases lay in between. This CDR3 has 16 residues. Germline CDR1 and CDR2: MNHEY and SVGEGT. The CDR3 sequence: CASSLAGGSYSYEQYF. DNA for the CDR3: TGTGCCAGCAGCCTCGCGGGCGGTTCCTACTCCTACGAGCAGTACTTC.